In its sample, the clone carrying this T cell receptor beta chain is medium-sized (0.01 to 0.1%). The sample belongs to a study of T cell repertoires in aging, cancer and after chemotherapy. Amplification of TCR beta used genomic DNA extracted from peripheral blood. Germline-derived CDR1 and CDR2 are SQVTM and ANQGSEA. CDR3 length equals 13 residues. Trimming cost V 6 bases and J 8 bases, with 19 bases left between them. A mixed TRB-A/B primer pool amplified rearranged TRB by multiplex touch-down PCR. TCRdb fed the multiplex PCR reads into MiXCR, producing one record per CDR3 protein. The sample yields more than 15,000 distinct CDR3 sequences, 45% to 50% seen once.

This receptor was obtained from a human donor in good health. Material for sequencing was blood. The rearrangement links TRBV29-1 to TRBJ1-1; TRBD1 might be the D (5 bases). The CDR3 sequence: CSVGETAGLEAFF. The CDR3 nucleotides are TGCAGCGTGGGTGAGACGGCAGGGCTGGAAGCTTTCTTT.